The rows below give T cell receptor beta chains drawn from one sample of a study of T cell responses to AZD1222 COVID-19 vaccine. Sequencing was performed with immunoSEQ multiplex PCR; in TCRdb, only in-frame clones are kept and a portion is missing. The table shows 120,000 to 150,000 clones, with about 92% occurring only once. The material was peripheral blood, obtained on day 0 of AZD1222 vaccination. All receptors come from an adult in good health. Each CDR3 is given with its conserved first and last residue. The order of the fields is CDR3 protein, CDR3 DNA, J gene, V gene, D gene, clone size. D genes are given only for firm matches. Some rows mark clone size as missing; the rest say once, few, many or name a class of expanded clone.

CASSQGGSTGELFF TGTGCCAGCAGCCAAGGGGGAAGCACCGGGGAGCTGTTTTTT TRBJ2-2 TRBV3-1/TRBV3-2 - -
CASSERTDTQYF TGTGCCAGCAGTGAACGAACAGATACGCAGTATTTT TRBJ2-3 TRBV2 - -
CASSPGQGAAFF TGCGCCAGCAGCCCGGGCCAGGGGGCAGCTTTCTTT TRBJ1-1 TRBV5-1 TRBD1 -
CASSKAQSNQPQHF TGTGCCAGTAGTAAGGCTCAGAGCAATCAGCCCCAGCATTTT TRBJ1-5 TRBV19 - -
CSVEVGGVETQYF TGCAGCGTTGAAGTCGGGGGGGTTGAGACCCAGTACTTC TRBJ2-5 TRBV29-1 TRBD2 -
CSVDGQGGIGTEAFF TGCAGCGTTGACGGGCAGGGAGGGATAGGCACTGAAGCTTTCTTT TRBJ1-1 TRBV29-1 - -
CASSTYAGEQFF TGTGCCAGCAGCACGTACGCTGGTGAGCAGTTCTTC TRBJ2-1 TRBV7-2 - once
CASSSRDSNTEAFF TGTGCCAGCAGCTCTCGGGACAGCAACACTGAAGCTTTCTTT TRBJ1-1 TRBV7-2 TRBD1 once
CASSLGGQTNEKLFF TGTGCCAGCAGCTTAGGAGGTCAAACTAATGAAAAACTGTTTTTT TRBJ1-4 TRBV7-9 - -
CASSPIGTGIQPQHF TGTGCCAGCAGCCCGATTGGGACAGGGATTCAGCCCCAGCATTTT TRBJ1-5 TRBV6-5 TRBD1 -
CASSLTGQTNQPQHF TGTGCCAGCTCACTTACGGGACAGACAAATCAGCCCCAGCATTTT TRBJ1-5 TRBV18 TRBD1 -
CASSPDGTGYNEQFF TGTGCCAGCAGCCCAGACGGGACAGGCTACAATGAGCAGTTCTTC TRBJ2-1 TRBV7-3 TRBD1 once
CASSPGNNQPQHF TGTGCCAGCTCACCCGGAAACAATCAGCCCCAGCATTTT TRBJ1-5 TRBV18 - -
CASSLAGGLVNEQFF TGCGCCAGCAGCTTAGCGGGGGGGCTAGTCAATGAGCAGTTCTTC TRBJ2-1 TRBV5-1 TRBD2 -
CASSGGTGGTGELFF TGCGCCAGCAGTGGGGGGACAGGTGGCACCGGGGAGCTGTTTTTT TRBJ2-2 TRBV10-1 TRBD1 -
CASSLGTGVSPLHF TGTGCCAGCAGCTTAGGGACAGGGGTTTCACCCCTCCACTTT TRBJ1-6 TRBV5-6 TRBD1 -
CASSQFLQSTEAFF TGTGCCAGCAGCCAGTTTCTCCAGAGTACTGAAGCTTTCTTT TRBJ1-1 TRBV14 - once
CASSYRDRDYGYTF TGTGCCAGCAGTTACAGGGACAGGGACTATGGCTACACCTTC TRBJ1-2 TRBV6-5 TRBD1 -
CASELTGNTEAFF TGTGCCAGCGAGCTCACCGGGAACACTGAAGCTTTCTTT TRBJ1-1 TRBV2 - -
CASSSPERGASTGELFF TGTGCCAGCAGCTCCCCTGAGCGGGGGGCTAGTACCGGGGAGCTGTTTTTT TRBJ2-2 TRBV7-6 TRBD2 -
CASSVGGLAKNIQYF TGTGCCAGCAGCGTAGGGGGTCTAGCCAAAAACATTCAGTACTTC TRBJ2-4 TRBV9 - -
CASSPGTSGSTGELFF TGTGCCAGCAGCCCCGGGACTAGCGGGAGCACCGGGGAGCTGTTTTTT TRBJ2-2 TRBV9 TRBD2 -
CASSSNSGNTIYF TGTGCCAGCAGTTCCAACAGTGGAAACACCATATATTTT TRBJ1-3 TRBV25-1 - -
CASLFWTGGYEQYF TGTGCCAGTTTGTTTTGGACAGGGGGCTACGAGCAGTACTTC TRBJ2-7 TRBV5-6 TRBD1 -
CASSSSWSGTEAFF TGTGCCAGCAGCTCAAGTTGGTCGGGGACTGAAGCTTTCTTT TRBJ1-1 TRBV3-1/TRBV3-2 - -
CASSYGTDTYEQYF TGTGCCAGCAGTTACGGGACAGATACCTACGAGCAGTACTTC TRBJ2-7 TRBV6-6 TRBD1 -
CASSPDRGSNTEAFF TGTGCCAGCTCACCCGACAGGGGGTCGAACACTGAAGCTTTCTTT TRBJ1-1 TRBV18 TRBD1 once
CASSARESVDTQYF TGCGCCAGCAGTGCACGGGAGAGCGTTGATACGCAGTATTTT TRBJ2-3 TRBV10-1 - -
CASSPRGQKGPGELFF TGTGCCAGCAGTCCTAGGGGACAAAAGGGACCCGGGGAGCTGTTTTTT TRBJ2-2 TRBV6-4 - -
CASSFWTGSNEKLFF TGTGCCAGCAGTTTCTGGACGGGGTCGAATGAAAAACTGTTTTTT TRBJ1-4 TRBV27 - -
CASSLVETQYF TGTGCCAGCAGCTTAGTCGAGACCCAGTACTTC TRBJ2-5 TRBV7-9 - -
CASSVLGTNYGYTF TGTGCCAGCAGCGTACTAGGGACCAACTATGGCTACACCTTC TRBJ1-2 TRBV7-9 - -
CASSISTLNTEAFF TGCGCCAGCAGCATCAGTACACTTAACACTGAAGCTTTCTTT TRBJ1-1 TRBV5-1 - -
CASSFPGTAWRWHF TGTGCCAGCAGCTTTCCCGGGACTGCCTGGAGATGGCACTTT TRBJ1-6 TRBV5-8 - -
CASSRVIGNEQFF TGTGCCAGTAGTAGGGTTATTGGCAATGAGCAGTTCTTC TRBJ2-1 TRBV19 - once
CASTTDRGTEAFF TGTGCCAGCACTACCGACAGGGGAACTGAAGCTTTCTTT TRBJ1-1 TRBV12-3/TRBV12-4 TRBD1 -
CASSSTQWWDEQFF TGTGCCAGCAGCTCAACTCAATGGTGGGATGAGCAGTTCTTC TRBJ2-1 TRBV28 - -
CASSLQGPSGNTIYF TGTGCCAGCAGCTTACAGGGGCCCTCTGGAAACACCATATATTTT TRBJ1-3 TRBV7-2 - once
CASSVATGEKAFF TGTGCCAGCAGCGTAGCTACTGGCGAAAAAGCTTTCTTT TRBJ1-1 TRBV9 - -
CASSLDVVPGNTIYF TGTGCCAGCAGCTTGGACGTGGTCCCTGGAAACACCATATATTTT TRBJ1-3 TRBV5-6 - -
CASSLDRGGADTQYF TGTGCCAGCAGTTTGGACAGGGGAGGTGCGGATACGCAGTATTTT TRBJ2-3 TRBV2 TRBD1 -
CASSLRVRYTGELFF TGTGCCAGCAGCTTGCGTGTACGTTACACCGGGGAGCTGTTTTTT TRBJ2-2 TRBV7-2 - -
CASSFRGLFNEKLFF TGTGCCAGCAGTTTCAGGGGGCTTTTTAATGAAAAACTGTTTTTT TRBJ1-4 TRBV27 TRBD1 few
CASSIGRGPRPYGYTF TGTGCCAGTAGTATAGGCAGAGGACCGAGACCCTATGGCTACACCTTC TRBJ1-2 TRBV19 - once
CASSLGTNYGYTF TGTGCCAGCAGCCTCGGGACTAACTATGGCTACACCTTC TRBJ1-2 TRBV11-2 - many
CASSLAPGQGIEKLFF TGCGCCAGCAGCTTGGCCCCGGGACAGGGGATTGAAAAACTGTTTTTT TRBJ1-4 TRBV5-1 TRBD1 -
CASTSFGRGSQPQHF TGTGCCAGTACGTCTTTTGGGAGGGGATCTCAGCCCCAGCATTTT TRBJ1-5 TRBV19 - -
CASRLGTPNTGELFF TGCGCCAGCCGCTTAGGAACACCGAACACCGGGGAGCTGTTTTTT TRBJ2-2 TRBV10-2 - -